The 7 T cell receptor beta chains below all came from one sample that was sequenced in a study of blood T cell repertoires in COVID-19. Libraries were prepared by immunoSEQ multiplex PCR; TCRdb keeps only in-frame clonotypes and omits some of them. Counted here are under 300,000 clones, about four fifths occurring once; the ten biggest clones make up 8.5% to 9.5%. Sequencing input: peripheral blood. The receptors derive from a woman between 45 and 65 years old who had recovered from COVID-19.

This sequence joins TRBV10-3 and TRBJ1-4, with D possibly being TRBD1 (6 bases). The germline V gene encodes CDR1 ENHRY and CDR2 SYGVKD. CDR3 length equals 13 residues. V lost 3 bases and J lost 6, with 8 bases in between. DNA for the CDR3: TGTGCCATCAGTGAAGCAGGGGATGAAAAACTGTTTTTT. The encoded protein is CAISEAGDEKLFF.

The gene calls are TRBV28 and TRBJ2-2; the match to TRBD2 covers 8 bases. The CDR3 runs to 14 residues. In germline, CDR1 is MDHEN, CDR2 SYDVKM. V shed 5 bases and J 4 bases; nucleotides not matched to a gene: 3. As DNA, the CDR3 is TGTGCCAGCAGTAAACTAGCGGCCACCGGGGAGCTGTTTTTT. The encoded protein is CASSKLAATGELFF.

The chain employs TRBV6-2 or TRBV6-3 and TRBJ1-2; 10 positions match TRBD1. CDR1 and CDR2 from the germline V gene are MNHEY and SVGEGT. After removal of 6 bases from V and 7 bases from J, the junction contained 8 bases not matched to a gene. The CDR3 is 14 amino acids. The chain's CDR3 is CASSRDRGPSGYTF. DNA of the CDR3: TGTGCCAGCAGCAGGGACAGGGGACCGTCTGGCTACACCTTC.

The chain combines TRBV12-3 or TRBV12-4 with TRBJ2-2; 7 bases match TRBD1. With 6 bases clipped from V and 5 bases from J, the junction kept 3 bases outside the gene matches. This CDR3 comprises 13 residues. The CDR3 DNA sequence: TGTGCCAGCAGCCCACAGGGGACCGGGGAGCTGTTTTTT. It translates to CASSPQGTGELFF.

The chain combines TRBV14 with TRBJ2-1; D is uncertain. This CDR3 has 17 amino acids. Germline CDR1 and CDR2: SGHDN and FVKESK. Trimming left V 1 base short and J 2 bases short, with 15 bases between. The CDR3 nucleotides read TGTGCCAGCAGCCAAGTTTTTATTAGTAGTCCCTACAATGAGCAGTTCTTC. Amino acids: CASSQVFISSPYNEQFF. The variable domain in full, with the rest retrieved from reference TRBV14 and TRBJ2-1, is EAGVTQFPSHSVIEKGQTVTLRCDPISGHDNLYWYRRVMGKEIKFLLHFVKESKQDESGMPNNRFLAERTGGTYSTLKVQPAELEDSGVYFCASSQVFISSPYNEQFFGPGTRLTVL.

The J gene is TRBJ1-1, the V gene TRBV19; 8 nucleotides line up with TRBD1. Per germline, CDR1 LNHDA and CDR2 SQIVND (reference sequence). CDR3 length: 14 amino acids. Trimming cost V 9 bases and J 4 bases; bases outside gene matches: 10. The DNA for the CDR3 is TGTGCCAGCCTTCCCGCCAGGGGGCTCACTGAAGCTTTCTTT. Translating gives CASLPARGLTEAFF.

The chain uses TRBV19 and TRBJ1-1, with TRBD1 identical over 7 bases. The CDR3 loop spans 13 amino acids. With 5 bases clipped from V and 4 bases from J, the junction kept 4 bases outside the gene matches. From germline, CDR1 is LNHDA and CDR2 SQIVND (reference sequence). The CDR3 nucleotides read TGTGCCAGTAGTCCTAACAGGGGCACTGAAGCTTTCTTT. Amino acids: CASSPNRGTEAFF.